Listed below are T cell receptor beta chains from one sample, sequenced in a study of T-cell memory formation after mild COVID-19. TCRdb redid the calling of the 5' RACE reads with MiXCR, one entry per CDR3 protein. The repertoire holds more than 150,000 distinct CDR3 sequences, with around a tenth as singletons. Input material: PBMCs or a T cell subset sorted from them (not recorded which). The receptors come from a man aged 18 to 35 who had mild COVID-19 (a few samples of this study predate the infection). Cell type and time point are not known. The CDR3 runs from the conserved cysteine through the conserved F or W. The D gene is left open where the match is weak. Only part of the rows carry a size: once, few, many, or a class if the clone is expanded.

>.|TRBJ1-3|few|TRBV29-1
CSVEDLLQPGNTIYF
TGCAGCGTTGAAGATCTCCTGCAACCAGGAAACACCATATATTTT
>.|TRBJ2-3|many|TRBV9
CASSADSRAPTDTQYF
TGTGCCAGCAGCGCAGATAGCAGGGCCCCCACAGATACGCAGTATTTT
>TRBD1|TRBJ2-7|few|TRBV18
CASSTRATGGYEQYF
TGTGCCAGCTCAACTAGGGCTACAGGGGGATACGAGCAGTACTTC
>TRBD1|TRBJ1-1|.|TRBV4-3
CASSQDPRPGGKRTEAFF
TGCGCCAGCAGCCAAGATCCACGGCCAGGGGGAAAGAGGACTGAAGCTTTCTTT
>.|TRBJ1-5|many|TRBV29-1
CSATLGGDQPQHF
TGCAGCGCTACCCTCGGGGGAGATCAGCCCCAGCATTTT
>.|TRBJ1-1|few|TRBV29-1
CSEKPGTRVEAFF
TGCAGCGAGAAACCCGGGACCCGAGTAGAAGCTTTCTTT
>TRBD1|TRBJ1-1|few|TRBV7-3
CASSSAGGSGAFF
TGTGCCAGCAGCTCGGCAGGGGGGTCTGGCGCTTTCTTT
>.|TRBJ1-6|few|TRBV6-1
CASSGRGAPSPLHF
TGTGCCAGCAGTGGCCGGGGGGCCCCCTCACCCCTCCACTTT
>TRBD1|TRBJ2-5|.|TRBV5-1
CASSWYQLQGIIANQETQYF
TGCGCCAGCAGCTGGTACCAATTACAGGGGATTATCGCCAACCAAGAGACCCAGTACTTC
>.|TRBJ1-2|.|TRBV20-1
CSATGYSYGYTF
TGCAGTGCTACAGGGTACAGCTATGGCTACACCTTC
>.|TRBJ2-7|.|TRBV6-5
CASSFGWPYEQYF
TGTGCCAGCAGTTTTGGGTGGCCCTACGAGCAGTACTTC
>TRBD1|TRBJ2-2|.|TRBV18
CASSPPGQGAYTGELFF
TGTGCCAGCTCACCACCCGGACAGGGGGCATACACCGGGGAGCTGTTTTTT
>.|TRBJ1-6|.|TRBV9
CASSVGSLGDSPLHF
TGTGCCAGCAGCGTAGGAAGTTTAGGGGATTCACCCCTCCACTTT
>.|TRBJ2-1|.|TRBV7-2
CASSAAVLGEQFF
TGTGCCAGCAGCGCCGCCGTGTTGGGTGAGCAGTTCTTC
>.|TRBJ2-3|.|TRBV5-4
CASSFPITDTQYF
TGTGCCAGCAGCTTTCCGATCACAGATACGCAGTATTTT
>.|TRBJ1-1|.|TRBV18
CASSPRFIRSNTEAFF
TGTGCCAGCTCACCACGGTTCATCAGGTCCAACACTGAAGCTTTCTTT
>TRBD1|TRBJ1-2|.|TRBV11-2
CASSSLTDRPGYTF
TGTGCCAGCAGCTCGCTAACGGACAGGCCAGGCTACACCTTC
>.|TRBJ1-5|.|TRBV29-1
CSVTVPNQPQHF
TGCAGCGTGACAGTACCCAATCAGCCCCAGCATTTT
>TRBD2|TRBJ2-7|.|TRBV3-1
CAAGAYEQYF
TGTGCCGCGGGGGCCTACGAGCAGTACTTC
>.|TRBJ2-3|few|TRBV6-5
CASRAGADTQYF
TGTGCCAGCAGGGCAGGGGCAGATACGCAGTATTTT
>TRBD1|TRBJ2-3|medium-sized|TRBV5-1
CASSPGTGGTDTQYF
TGCGCCAGCAGCCCCGGGACAGGGGGGACAGATACGCAGTATTTT
>.|TRBJ2-1|many|TRBV4-3
CASSRRSGSYNEQFF
TGCGCCAGCAGCCGGAGGTCCGGCTCCTACAATGAGCAGTTCTTC
>TRBD2|TRBJ2-3|few|TRBV7-2
CASSRLGGTTTDTQYF
TGTGCCAGCAGCAGACTCGGGGGGACCACCACAGATACGCAGTATTTT
>TRBD2|TRBJ2-5|few|TRBV6-2/TRBV6-3
CASSYRQGLAGETQYF
TGTGCCAGCAGTTATCGACAGGGACTAGCGGGAGAGACCCAGTACTTC
>.|TRBJ2-3|.|TRBV7-2
CASSFTLGGDITQYF
TGTGCCAGCAGCTTTACTTTGGGAGGGGACATTACGCAGTATTTT
>TRBD2|TRBJ2-1|.|TRBV5-1
CASSLVSSSGGAFF
TGCGCCAGCAGCTTGGTATCGTCTAGCGGGGGGGCCTTCTTC
>.|TRBJ2-2|.|TRBV27
CASSLVGGPNTGELFF
TGTGCCAGCAGTTTAGTCGGGGGGCCAAACACCGGGGAGCTGTTTTTT
>.|TRBJ1-6|few|TRBV3-1
CASSQGPGLGPLHF
TGTGCCAGCAGCCAAGGTCCGGGACTAGGCCCCCTCCACTTT
>.|TRBJ1-1|once|TRBV24-1
CATSDAAGEAFF
TGTGCCACCAGTGATGCAGCGGGTGAAGCTTTCTTT
>.|TRBJ2-5|.|TRBV4-1
CASSSRQDYQETQYF
TGCGCCAGCAGTTCAAGACAGGACTACCAAGAGACCCAGTACTTC
>.|TRBJ1-5|many|TRBV7-2
CASSSGTRENQPQHF
TGTGCCAGCAGCTCCGGGACAAGGGAGAATCAGCCCCAGCATTTT